The rows below give T cell receptor beta chains drawn from one sample of a study of OX40 agonist ivuxolimab in advanced cancers. Produced via immunoSEQ multiplex PCR; TCRdb's table is partial and in-frame only. The sample carries roughly 61,000 clones, around 92% recorded once. Specimen: CD4+ or CD8+ T cells sorted from blood, collected in a trial of the OX40 agonist ivuxolimab. The source of these receptors is an adult with an advanced solid tumor such as melanoma, head and neck, liver or kidney cancer. CDR3s include the opening cysteine and the closing phenylalanine or tryptophan. The D gene is left open where the match is weak. Clone size, where shown, is once, few, many, or a class for clones that have expanded.

TRBV6-1	NA	TRBD2	TRBJ2-1	CASRVLAGYNEQFF
TRBV5-4	NA	NA	TRBJ1-2	CASSSGDESYGYTF
TRBV4-3	NA	TRBD2	TRBJ2-1	CASGQRGLYNEQFF
TRBV4-3	NA	TRBD1	TRBJ1-3	CASSLAGTVGNTIYF
TRBV28	NA	NA	TRBJ1-3	CASSLWTARGDTIYF
TRBV30	NA	NA	TRBJ1-1	CAWSVFDRNTEAFF
TRBV21-1	NA	NA	TRBJ1-1	CASSNQQSLNTEAFF
TRBV6-5	NA	NA	TRBJ1-4	CASAQYNEKLFF
TRBV10-3	NA	TRBD1	TRBJ1-1	CAISGIPGQGASSTEAFF
TRBV30	NA	TRBD2	TRBJ2-5	CAWGGARGGPETQYF
TRBV14	NA	TRBD1	TRBJ2-1	CASSETPGQFTEQFF
TRBV19	NA	TRBD1	TRBJ1-4	CASSDRGREKLFF
TRBV7-2	NA	NA	TRBJ1-5	CASSPGGQGSNQPQHF
TRBV7-2	once	NA	TRBJ2-5	CASSLVLPQETQYF
TRBV6-6	NA	NA	TRBJ2-5	CASSSSGVQRETQYF
TRBV19	NA	TRBD1	TRBJ1-1	CASSIVEGAGTEAFF
TRBV28	NA	TRBD1	TRBJ1-5	CASSPDREYSNQPQHF
TRBV5-1	NA	NA	TRBJ2-5	CASSLGGSRDHQETQYF
TRBV7-4	NA	NA	TRBJ1-2	CASTRRNYGYTF
TRBV7-9	NA	NA	TRBJ1-2	CASSLGIEGYTF
TRBV4-3	NA	NA	TRBJ1-3	CASSQVERNTIYF
TRBV6-4	NA	NA	TRBJ2-2	CASSPKLETGELFF
TRBV6-6	NA	NA	TRBJ2-4	CASSYLQVAKNIQYF
TRBV28	NA	NA	TRBJ1-2	CASSLEGLQFYGYTF
TRBV5-5	NA	NA	TRBJ1-3	CASPREGAGNTIYF
TRBV27	NA	NA	TRBJ2-5	CASSFQGTQYF
TRBV10-3	NA	NA	TRBJ2-4	CAISELKEIAKNIQYF
TRBV29-1	NA	NA	TRBJ2-1	CSVVLVSAGEQFF
TRBV6-6	NA	NA	TRBJ2-3	CASSYGLGTDTQYF
TRBV7-9	NA	TRBD1	TRBJ2-3	CASSLGTAPSTDTQYF
TRBV4-1	NA	NA	TRBJ1-5	CASSQDGGRSNQPQHF